This T cell receptor (beta chain) was recovered during a study of blood T cell repertoires in COVID-19 (dated by TCRdb to 2018 to 2021). Background on the whole study: Samples covering the acute and convalescent phases of COVID-19 were provided by collaborators in the United States, Italy and Spain. The prospective study material was composed of cDNA or gDNA derived from T cells, B-cell-depleted T cells, or PBMCs. Where HLA class I and class II types were available, the types were taken from metadata supplied by the sample provider, not from assay-based typing. The samples were drawn from the first 160 participants of the ongoing ImmuneRACE study and from 950 to 1,500 subjects provided by 6 global collaborators. The dataset comprised deeply sampled blood TCRbeta repertoires from subjects exposed to, actively infected with, or recovered from COVID-19. Sample metadata almost always included a de-identified subject ID, COVID-19 status, age in years and sex. A freely available public database, intended as a resource for researchers studying the immune response to SARS-CoV-2, is where the repertoires were released.

V and J are trimmed by 6 bases and 5 bases, and the gene matches miss 6 bases of the junction. CDR1 and CDR2, looked up from the germline V gene (reference sequence), are LGHDT and YNNKEL. The CDR3 runs 14 residues from the cysteine to the phenylalanine. Solely the CDR3 DNA is kept, with 42 bases framed from the first base. Overall study results and their limits: How much clinical and demographic metadata was included differed by source and by participant, and the metadata was provided uncurated.

The immunoSEQ Assay, a bias-controlled multiplex PCR, was used to amplify TCRbeta CDR3 regions from genomic DNA. The original methods were these. The number of nucleated cells in each sample was estimated by amplification of reference gene primers within the assay. To quantify the absolute abundance of each unique TCRbeta CDR3 rearrangement, sequence reads were collapsed and filtered. Productive Simpson clonality was computed per sample as the square root of Simpson's diversity index over productive rearrangements. TCRdb's version of the immuneACCESS table is confined to in-frame rearrangements and falls short of the full clone set. An unresolved V gene accounts for under half of the shortfall where checked; the remainder is of unknown origin. The DNA gave D and trimming, while V, J and clone size come from that table. The sample table shows around 100,000 clones, and about 80% are seen once. The ten most abundant clones make up around a third of the sample.

A remark on this clone: Its antigen is still unknown. No base-level quality is on record; no much larger clone is a single base apart.

Each collaborating institution followed its own protocols to collect whole blood in K2EDTA tubes. For TCRbeta analysis, collaborators shipped samples as frozen whole blood, isolated PBMCs, or DNA extracted from either of those sample types. The chain joins TRBV3-1 (or the pseudogene TRBV3-2) to TRBJ2-5; 10 junctional bases match TRBD1. The sequenced sample was peripheral blood. This clonotype was sampled from a man in his sixties or seventies with active or convalescent COVID-19. The CDR3 reads as follows: CASRQTGGRETQYF. DNA sequence: TGTGCCAGCAGACAGACAGGGGGCCGGGAGACCCAGTACTTC.